Only one count was recorded for the clone carrying this TCR beta chain. Germline V lookup: CDR1 GTSNPN, CDR2 SVGIG (reference sequence). Trimming cost V 1 base and J 10 bases; bases outside gene matches: 10. The CDR3 spans 14 residues. The entry originates in a study of blood T cell repertoires in COVID-19. Sequenced by immunoSEQ multiplex PCR; TCRdb stores in-frame clones only, minus some. Among hundreds of thousands of clones, roughly 76% were seen once, and the ten largest hold around 7%. This chain uses TRBV30 with TRBJ1-5, with TRBD1 identical over 7 bases. This sequence originates from a woman at least 80 years old with COVID-19, enrolled during active disease. The specimen was peripheral blood. Here the CDR3 DNA reads TGTGCCTGGAGTGAAAGGGGGCACTTATCTCCCCAGCATTTT. Translated: CAWSERGHLSPQHF.